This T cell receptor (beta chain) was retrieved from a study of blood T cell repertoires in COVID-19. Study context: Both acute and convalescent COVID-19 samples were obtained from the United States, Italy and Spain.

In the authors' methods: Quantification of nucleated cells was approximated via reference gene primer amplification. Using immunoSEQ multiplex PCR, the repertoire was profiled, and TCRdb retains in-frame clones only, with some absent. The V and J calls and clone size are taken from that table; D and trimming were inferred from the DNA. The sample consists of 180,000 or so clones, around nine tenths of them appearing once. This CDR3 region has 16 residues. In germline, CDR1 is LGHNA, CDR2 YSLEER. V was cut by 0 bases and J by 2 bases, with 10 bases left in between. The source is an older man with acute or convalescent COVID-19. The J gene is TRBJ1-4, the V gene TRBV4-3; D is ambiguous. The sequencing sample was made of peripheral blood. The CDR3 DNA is TGCGCCAGCAGCCAAGAGATCCAGGCGACTAATGAAAAACTGTTTTTT. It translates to CASSQEIQATNEKLFF.